This record concerns one T cell receptor beta chain sequence. Relative to the germline gene, one junction end is altered; a read error may explain this. The sample comes from a study of T cells in Graves' hyperthyroidism and ophthalmopathy. The CDR3 covers 14 residues. Germline CDR1 and CDR2: DFQATT and SNEGSKA (reference sequence). Amplification yielded TCR beta CDR3 regions, with RNA transcripts as the source. A first-round RT-PCR of the TCR CDR3 used the HTBI primer set. TCRdb redid the calling of the multiplex PCR reads with MiXCR, one entry per CDR3 protein. The repertoire holds over 500,000 distinct CDR3 sequences, with 15% to 20% as singletons.

The source of this sequence is a woman in her thirties with Graves' ophthalmopathy. The chain employs TRBV20-1 and TRBJ2-1, with D unclear. Sequenced input: blood. The CDR3 DNA reads TGCAGTGCTTTACTGCGAGACTCCTACGATGAGCAGTTCTTC. Its protein product is CSALLRDSYDEQFF.